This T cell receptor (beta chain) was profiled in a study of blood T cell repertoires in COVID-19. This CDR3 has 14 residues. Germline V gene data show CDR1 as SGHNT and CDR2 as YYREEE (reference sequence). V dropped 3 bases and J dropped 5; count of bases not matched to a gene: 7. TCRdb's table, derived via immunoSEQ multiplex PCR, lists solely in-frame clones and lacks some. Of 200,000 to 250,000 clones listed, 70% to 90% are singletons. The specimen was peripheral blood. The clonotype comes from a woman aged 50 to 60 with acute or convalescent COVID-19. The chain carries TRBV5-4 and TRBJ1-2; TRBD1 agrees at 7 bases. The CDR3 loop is CASSSADRVYGYTF. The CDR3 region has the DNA TGTGCCAGCAGCTCCGCAGACAGGGTGTATGGCTACACCTTC.